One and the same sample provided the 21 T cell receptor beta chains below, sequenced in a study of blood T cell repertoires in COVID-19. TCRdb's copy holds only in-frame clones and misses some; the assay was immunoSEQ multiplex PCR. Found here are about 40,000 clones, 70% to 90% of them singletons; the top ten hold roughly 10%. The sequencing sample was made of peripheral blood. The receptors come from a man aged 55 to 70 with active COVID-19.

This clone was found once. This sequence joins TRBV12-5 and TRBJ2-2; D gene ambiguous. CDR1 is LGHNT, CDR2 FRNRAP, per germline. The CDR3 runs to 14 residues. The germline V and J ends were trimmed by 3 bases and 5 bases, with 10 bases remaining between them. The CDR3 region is CASGFPAETGELFF. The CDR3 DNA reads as TGTGCTAGTGGTTTCCCCGCAGAAACCGGGGAGCTGTTTTTT.

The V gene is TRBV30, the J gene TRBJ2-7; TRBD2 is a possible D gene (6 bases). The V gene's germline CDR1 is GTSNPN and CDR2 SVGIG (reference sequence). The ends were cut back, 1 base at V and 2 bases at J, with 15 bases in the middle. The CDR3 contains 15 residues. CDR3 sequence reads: CAWSDPTGVTYEQYF. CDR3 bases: TGTGCCTGGAGTGACCCTACGGGGGTTACCTACGAGCAGTACTTC.

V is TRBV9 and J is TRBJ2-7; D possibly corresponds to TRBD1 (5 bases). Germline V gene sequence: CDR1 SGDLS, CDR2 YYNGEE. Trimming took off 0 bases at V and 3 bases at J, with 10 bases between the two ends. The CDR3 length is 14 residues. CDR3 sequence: CASSVGGQDYEQYF. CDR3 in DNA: TGTGCCAGCAGCGTAGGGGGCCAGGACTACGAGCAGTACTTC.

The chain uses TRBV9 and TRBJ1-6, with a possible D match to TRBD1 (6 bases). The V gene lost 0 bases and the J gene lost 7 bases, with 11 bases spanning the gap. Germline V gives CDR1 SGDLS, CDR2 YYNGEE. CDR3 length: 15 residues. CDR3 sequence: CASSVEGGFNSPLHF. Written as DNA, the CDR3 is TGTGCCAGCAGCGTAGAAGGGGGTTTCAATTCACCCCTCCACTTT. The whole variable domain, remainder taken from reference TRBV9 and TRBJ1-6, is DSGVTQTPKHLITATGQRVTLRCSPRSGDLSVYWYQQSLDQGLQFLIQYYNGEERAKGNILERFSAQQFPDLHSELNLSSLELGDSALYFCASSVEGGFNSPLHFGNGTRLTVT.

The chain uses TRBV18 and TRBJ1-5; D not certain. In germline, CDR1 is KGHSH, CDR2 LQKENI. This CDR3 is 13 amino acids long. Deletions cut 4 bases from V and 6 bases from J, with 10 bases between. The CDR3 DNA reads TGTGCCAGCTCACGGACCCGGGGTCAGCCCCAGCATTTT. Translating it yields CASSRTRGQPQHF.

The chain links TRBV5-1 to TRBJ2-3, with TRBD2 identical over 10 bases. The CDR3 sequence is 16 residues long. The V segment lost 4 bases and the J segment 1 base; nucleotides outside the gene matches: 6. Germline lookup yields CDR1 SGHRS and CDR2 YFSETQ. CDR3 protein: CASSHVAGGGTDTQYF. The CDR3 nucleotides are TGCGCCAGCAGCCATGTAGCGGGAGGCGGCACAGATACGCAGTATTTT. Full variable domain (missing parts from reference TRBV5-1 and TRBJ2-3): KAGVTQTPRYLIKTRGQQVTLSCSPISGHRSVSWYQQTPGQGLQFLFEYFSETQRNKGNFPGRFSGRQFSNSRSEMNVSTLELGDSALYLCASSHVAGGGTDTQYFGPGTRLTVL.

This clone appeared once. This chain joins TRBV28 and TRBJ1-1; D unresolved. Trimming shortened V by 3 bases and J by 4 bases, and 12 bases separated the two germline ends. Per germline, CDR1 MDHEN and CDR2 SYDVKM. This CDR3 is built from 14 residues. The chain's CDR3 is CASSLGSSPTEAFF. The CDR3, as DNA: TGTGCCAGCAGTTTGGGCAGTTCTCCCACTGAAGCTTTCTTT.

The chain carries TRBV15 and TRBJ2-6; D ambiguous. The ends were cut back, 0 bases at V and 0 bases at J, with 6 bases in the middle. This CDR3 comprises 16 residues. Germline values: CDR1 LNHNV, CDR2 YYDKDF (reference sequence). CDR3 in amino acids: CATSRDLASGANVLTF. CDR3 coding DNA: TGTGCCACCAGCAGAGATCTGGCCTCTGGGGCCAACGTCCTGACTTTC.

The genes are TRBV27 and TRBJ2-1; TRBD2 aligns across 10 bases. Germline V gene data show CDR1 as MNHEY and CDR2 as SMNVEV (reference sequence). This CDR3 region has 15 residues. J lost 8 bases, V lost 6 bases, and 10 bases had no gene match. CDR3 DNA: TGTGCCAGCAGCCCCGCTAGCGGGAGTTACGATGAGCAGTTCTTC. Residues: CASSPASGSYDEQFF.

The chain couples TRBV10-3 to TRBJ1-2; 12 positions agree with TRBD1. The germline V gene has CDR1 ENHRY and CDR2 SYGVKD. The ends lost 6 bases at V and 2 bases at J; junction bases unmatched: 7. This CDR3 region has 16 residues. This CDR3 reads CAISQGQGARNYGYTF. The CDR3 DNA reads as TGTGCCATCAGCCAGGGACAGGGGGCAAGGAACTATGGCTACACCTTC.

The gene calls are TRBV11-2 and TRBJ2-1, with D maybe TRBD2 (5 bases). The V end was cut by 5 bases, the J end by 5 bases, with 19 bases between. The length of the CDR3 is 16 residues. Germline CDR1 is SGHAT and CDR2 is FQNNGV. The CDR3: CASSPIGSSNDNEQFF. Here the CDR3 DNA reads TGTGCCAGCAGCCCAATTGGGTCTAGCAACGACAATGAGCAGTTCTTC.

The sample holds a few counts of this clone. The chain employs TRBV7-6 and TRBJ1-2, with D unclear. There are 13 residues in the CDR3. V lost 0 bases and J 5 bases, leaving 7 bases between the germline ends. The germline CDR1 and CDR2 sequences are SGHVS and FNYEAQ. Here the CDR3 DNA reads TGTGCCAGCAGCTTAGCTCGGGGATATGGCTACACCTTC. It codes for CASSLARGYGYTF.

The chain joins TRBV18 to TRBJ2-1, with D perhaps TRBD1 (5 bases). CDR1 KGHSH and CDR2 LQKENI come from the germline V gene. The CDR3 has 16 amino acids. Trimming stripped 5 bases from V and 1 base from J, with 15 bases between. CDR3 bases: TGTGCCAGCTCAGTGGCCCAGGGAAGGTCCTACAATGAGCAGTTCTTC. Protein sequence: CASSVAQGRSYNEQFF. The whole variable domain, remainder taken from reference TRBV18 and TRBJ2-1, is NAGVMQNPRHLVRRRGQEARLRCSPMKGHSHVYWYRQLPEEGLKFMVYLQKENIIDESGMPKERFSAEFPKEGPSILRIQQVVRGDSAAYFCASSVAQGRSYNEQFFGPGTRLTVL.

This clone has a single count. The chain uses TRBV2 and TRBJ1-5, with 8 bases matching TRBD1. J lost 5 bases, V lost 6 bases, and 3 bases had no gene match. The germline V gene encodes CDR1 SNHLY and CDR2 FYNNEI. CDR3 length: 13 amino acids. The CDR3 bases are TGTGCCAGCAGAACAGGGGGGGATCAGCCCCAGCATTTT. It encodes CASRTGGDQPQHF.

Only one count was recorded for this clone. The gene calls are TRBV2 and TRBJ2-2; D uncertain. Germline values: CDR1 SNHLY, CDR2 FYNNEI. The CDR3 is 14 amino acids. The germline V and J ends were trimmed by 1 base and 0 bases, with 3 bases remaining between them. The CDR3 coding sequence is TGTGCCAGCAGTGAAGATACGAACACCGGGGAGCTGTTTTTT. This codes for CASSEDTNTGELFF.

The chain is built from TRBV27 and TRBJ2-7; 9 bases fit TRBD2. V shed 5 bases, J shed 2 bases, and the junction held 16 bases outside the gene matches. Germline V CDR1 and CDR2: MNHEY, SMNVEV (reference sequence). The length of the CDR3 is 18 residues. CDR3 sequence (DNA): TGTGCCAGCAGTCCGCGGACTAGCGTCGACGGCATCACCTACGAGCAGTACTTC. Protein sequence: CASSPRTSVDGITYEQYF.

The CDR3 DNA reads as TGTGCCATCAGTGGACAGGGGGACTATGGCTACACCTTC. Translated, it gives CAISGQGDYGYTF. V gene TRBV10-3 combines with J gene TRBJ1-2; 9 positions match TRBD1. Per the germline V gene, CDR1 is ENHRY and CDR2 is SYGVKD. The V and J ends lost 4 bases and 3 bases, in that order; junction bases with no gene match: 0. The CDR3 is made up of 13 amino acids.

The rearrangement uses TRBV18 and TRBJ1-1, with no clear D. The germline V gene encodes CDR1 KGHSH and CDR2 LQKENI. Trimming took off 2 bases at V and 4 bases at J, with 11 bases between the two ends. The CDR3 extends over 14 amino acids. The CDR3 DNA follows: TGTGCCAGCTCACCAGAGGGCTCGGGCACTGAAGCTTTCTTT. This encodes CASSPEGSGTEAFF.

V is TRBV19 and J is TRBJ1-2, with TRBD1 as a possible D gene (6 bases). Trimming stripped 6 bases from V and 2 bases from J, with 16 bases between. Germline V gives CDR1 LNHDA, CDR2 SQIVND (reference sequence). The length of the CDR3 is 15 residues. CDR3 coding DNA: TGTGCCAGTAGCACACCCTGGGGACACAACTATGGCTACACCTTC. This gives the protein CASSTPWGHNYGYTF.

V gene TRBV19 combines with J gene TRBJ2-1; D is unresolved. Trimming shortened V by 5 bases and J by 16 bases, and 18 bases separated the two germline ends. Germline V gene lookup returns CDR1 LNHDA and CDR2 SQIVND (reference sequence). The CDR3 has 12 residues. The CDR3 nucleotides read TGTGCCAGTAGTTCACCTCCAGGTACCACCTTCTTC. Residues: CASSSPPGTTFF. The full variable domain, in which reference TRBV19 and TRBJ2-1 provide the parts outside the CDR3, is DGGITQSPKYLFRKEGQNVTLSCEQNLNHDAMYWYRQDPGQGLRLIYYSQIVNDFQKGDIAEGYSVSREKKESFPLTVTSAQKNPTAFYLCASSSPPGTTFFGPGTRLTVL.

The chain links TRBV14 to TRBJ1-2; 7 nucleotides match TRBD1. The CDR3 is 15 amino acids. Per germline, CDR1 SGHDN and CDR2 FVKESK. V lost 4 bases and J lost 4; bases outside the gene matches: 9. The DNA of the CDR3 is TGTGCCAGCAGCCCGGTTAGGGGGCTCGGCTATGGCTACACCTTC. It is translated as CASSPVRGLGYGYTF.